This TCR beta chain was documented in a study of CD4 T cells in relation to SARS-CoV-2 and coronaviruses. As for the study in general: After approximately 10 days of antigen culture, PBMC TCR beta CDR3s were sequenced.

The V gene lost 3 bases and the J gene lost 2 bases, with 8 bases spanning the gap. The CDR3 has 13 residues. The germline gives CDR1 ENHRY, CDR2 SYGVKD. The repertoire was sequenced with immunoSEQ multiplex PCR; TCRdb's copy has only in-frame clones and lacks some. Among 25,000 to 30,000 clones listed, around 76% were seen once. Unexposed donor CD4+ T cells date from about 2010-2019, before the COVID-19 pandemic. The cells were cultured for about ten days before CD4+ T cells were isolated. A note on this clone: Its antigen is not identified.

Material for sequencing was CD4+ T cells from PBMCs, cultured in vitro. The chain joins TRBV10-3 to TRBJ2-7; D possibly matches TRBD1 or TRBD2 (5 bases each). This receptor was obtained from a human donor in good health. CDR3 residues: CAISDGATYEQYF. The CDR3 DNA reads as TGTGCCATCAGTGACGGGGCAACCTACGAGCAGTACTTC.